This T cell receptor beta chain was sequenced for a study of OX40 agonist ivuxolimab in advanced cancers. This CDR3 is 15 amino acids long. V dropped 1 base and J dropped 4 bases, with 12 bases sitting between them. Looked up from germline, CDR1 is SGHKS and CDR2 is YYEKEE (reference sequence). Generated by immunoSEQ multiplex PCR, the TCRdb table keeps only in-frame clones and is missing some. The sample has more than 75,000 clones, around 87% seen once. The chain links TRBV5-5 to TRBJ1-3; possibly TRBD1 for D (6 bases). The material was CD4+ or CD8+ T cells sorted from blood, obtained in a trial of the OX40 agonist ivuxolimab. The sequence derives from an adult with an advanced solid tumor such as melanoma, head and neck, liver or kidney cancer. CDR3 DNA: TGTGCCAGCAGCTTGTTACAGGGAGGAGGAAACACCATATATTTT. This encodes CASSLLQGGGNTIYF.